This TCR beta chain derives from a study of OX40 agonist ivuxolimab in advanced cancers. Looking at the study overall: Enrollees could have had prior anti-PD-1, anti-PD-L1 or anti-CTLA-4 therapy, which approximately 40% had received. General observations from the study: There were also nonresponders showing low normalized T-cell clonal expansion.

Of note for this clone: Its cognate antigen is unknown.

Exclusion of a patient followed from autoimmune disease history or systemic immunosuppression. TCRdb's copy holds only in-frame clones and misses some; the assay was immunoSEQ multiplex PCR. The data hold around 29,000 clones, with approximately 86% observed a single time. This receptor was identified in an adult with an advanced solid tumor such as melanoma, head and neck, liver or kidney cancer. Source: CD4+ or CD8+ T cells sorted from blood, taken in a trial of the OX40 agonist ivuxolimab.

CDR3 nucleotides: TGTGCCAGCAGCAAACTCCCCCTAGCGGGGGGCCTGGAGACCCAGTACTTC. It is translated as CASSKLPLAGGLETQYF. The chain couples TRBV21-1 to TRBJ2-5; the table names TRBD2, a call not compared with the DNA. TRBV21-1 is shown as a pseudogene. The CDR3 has 17 residues.